Shown below are 10 T cell receptor beta chains from a single sample sequenced in a study of early T cells in non-severe SARS-CoV-2 infection. TCRdb itself ran the 5' RACE reads through MiXCR, one entry per CDR3 protein. The sample carries fewer than 30,000 distinct CDR3 sequences, about 3.8% recorded once. The sample was whole blood. The receptors were gathered from an adult who was a healthcare worker with PCR-confirmed SARS-CoV-2 infection or an uninfected control (not recorded which).

This clonotype was detected ten times or more. The chain carries TRBV6-6 and TRBJ2-3; TRBD2 might be the D (5 bases). Germline values: CDR1 MNHNY, CDR2 SVGAGI (reference sequence). The V end was cut by 0 bases, the J end by 2 bases, with 9 bases between. There are 15 residues in the CDR3. The CDR3 is CASSYSTGDTDTQYF. Written as DNA, the CDR3 is TGTGCCAGCAGTTACTCGACCGGGGACACAGATACGCAGTATTTT.

CDR3 residues: CASSSWTSGLYEQYF. Written as DNA, the CDR3 is TGTGCCAGCAGCTCATGGACTAGCGGTCTCTACGAGCAGTACTTC. J is TRBJ2-7 and V is TRBV7-9; 10 bases align to TRBD2. V dropped 4 bases and J dropped 3; count of bases not matched to a gene: 6. The CDR3 consists of 15 residues. CDR1 is SEHNR and CDR2 is FQNEAQ in the germline V gene (reference sequence).

Many counts were recorded for this clonotype. The CDR3 nucleotides are TGTGCCAGCAGCCAGTTTAACACCGGGGAGCTGTTTTTT. Translation gives CASSQFNTGELFF. The chain has TRBV3-1 and TRBJ2-2; no firm D call. V was shortened by 3 bases and J by 2 bases, with 4 bases between the two germline ends. The CDR3 loop spans 13 amino acids. Germline CDR1 reads LGHDT; CDR2 reads YNNKEL (reference sequence).

The CDR3: CASSLLVESGITGELFF. In nucleotides, the CDR3 is TGCGCCAGCAGCTTGTTGGTAGAAAGCGGGATTACCGGGGAGCTGTTTTTT. The rearrangement joins TRBV5-1 to TRBJ2-2, with 7 bases matching TRBD2. With V trimmed by 1 base and J by 5 bases, 11 bases remained unmatched. This CDR3 has 17 residues. Germline V gives CDR1 SGHRS, CDR2 YFSETQ.

This clonotype appeared a few times. This chain uses TRBV6-2 or TRBV6-3 with TRBJ2-7; the D gene is possibly TRBD1 (6 bases). The CDR3 length is 18 residues. Trimming shortened V by 3 bases and J by 4 bases, and 25 bases separated the two germline ends. Germline V gene sequence: CDR1 MNHEY, CDR2 SVGEGT. In nucleotides, the CDR3 is TGTGCCAGCAGTTATCCACGGGACAAGCTTTTACCTCGTTACGAGCAGTACTTC. Its protein is CASSYPRDKLLPRYEQYF.

This clonotype was counted at least ten times. The chain links TRBV3-1 to TRBJ2-4; 7 nucleotides agree with TRBD2. The CDR3 sequence is 17 residues long. Unmatched junction bases numbered 7, after V lost 1 base and J lost 1 base. Germline assignment: CDR1 LGHDT and CDR2 YNNKEL (reference sequence). This CDR3 is CASSQGLAGTAKNIQYF. CDR3 bases: TGTGCCAGCAGCCAAGGGTTAGCGGGCACCGCCAAAAACATTCAGTACTTC.

This chain links TRBV5-4 with TRBJ2-3; perhaps TRBD2 as D (6 bases). V was trimmed by 3 bases and J by 5 bases, leaving 13 bases between them. Germline CDR1 reads SGHNT; CDR2 reads YYREEE (reference sequence). The CDR3 covers 14 residues. CDR3 in DNA: TGTGCCAGCAGCTCATTACTGGGGGGAGATACGCAGTATTTT. It codes for CASSSLLGGDTQYF.

In this sample, this clonotype turned up many times. The chain recombines TRBV4-1 with TRBJ2-3; 8 bases are a match to TRBD2. Germline lookup yields CDR1 MGHRA and CDR2 YSYEKL. This CDR3 region has 18 residues. J lost 6 bases, V lost 2 bases, and 16 bases had no gene match. CDR3 sequence: CASSQQRGLGRLADTQYF. The DNA of the CDR3 is TGCGCCAGCAGCCAACAGCGGGGACTAGGTCGGCTCGCGGATACGCAGTATTTT.

This clonotype appeared many times. The rearrangement links TRBV6-4 to TRBJ2-1, with TRBD1 identical over 11 bases. The CDR3 is 14 amino acids. Germline V gene data show CDR1 as MRHNA and CDR2 as SNTAGT. With V trimmed by 2 bases and J by 6 bases, 0 bases remained unmatched. The CDR3 protein is CASSDGTGGNEQFF. The CDR3 nucleotides are TGTGCCAGCAGTGACGGGACAGGGGGCAATGAGCAGTTCTTC.

Ten or more counts support this clonotype. The V call is TRBV7-6, the J call TRBJ2-3; 9 bases agree with TRBD1. The ends lost 10 bases at V and 4 bases at J; junction bases unmatched: 6. CDR1 is SGHVS and CDR2 is FNYEAQ in the germline V gene. This CDR3 has 13 amino acids. The CDR3: CAISQGASDTQYF. Here the CDR3 DNA reads TGTGCCATCTCACAGGGGGCCTCAGATACGCAGTATTTT.